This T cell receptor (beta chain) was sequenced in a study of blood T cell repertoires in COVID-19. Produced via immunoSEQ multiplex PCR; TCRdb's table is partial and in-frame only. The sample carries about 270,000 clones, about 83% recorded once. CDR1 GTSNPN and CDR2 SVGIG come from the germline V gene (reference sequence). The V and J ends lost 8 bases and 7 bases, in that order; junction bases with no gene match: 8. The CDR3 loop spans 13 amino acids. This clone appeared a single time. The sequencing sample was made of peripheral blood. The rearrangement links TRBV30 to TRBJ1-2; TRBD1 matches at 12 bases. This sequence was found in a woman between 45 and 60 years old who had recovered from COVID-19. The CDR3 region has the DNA TGTGCCGGGCACGGGACAGGGGGCTCTGGCTACACCTTC. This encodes CAGHGTGGSGYTF.